This is a list of T cell receptor beta chains from one sample in a study of TIL therapy for anti-PD-1-resistant metastatic lung cancer. Assay used: immunoSEQ multiplex PCR; TCRdb lists only in-frame clones, some missing. The sample carries about 60,000 clones, about two thirds recorded once. Here the sequenced sample was blood, taken at baseline. The receptors derive from a person aged 25 to 79 with non-small cell lung cancer. Both conserved end residues are trimmed from each CDR3. Each record gives: clone size, V gene, CDR3 protein. The listing skips clone size in some rows; elsewhere it reads once, few, many or a size class.

few | TRBV6-1 | ASSEAGPIPTDTQY
once | TRBV27 | ASSPSSSGVYYEQY
- | TRBV11-2 | ASSPTGPTETQY
- | TRBV23-1 | ASSLSTSGGADWLHIQY
- | TRBV4-1 | ASSRATGTSGGSTDTQY
- | TRBV6-6 | ASSYRASETYGYT
- | TRBV30 | AWSAGGADSSEAF
- | TRBV6-5 | ASSPPGTEGYT
- | TRBV5-1 | ASSLGEGARVASPLH
- | TRBV5-5 | ASSLGRGNYGYT
- | TRBV7-2 | ASSRQTGRYEQY
- | TRBV7-8 | ASSFRETGEDTEAF
- | TRBV19 | ASSIALNTEAF
- | TRBV29-1 | SAYAGTVQETQY
- | TRBV7-2 | ASSLLAHNNEQF
few | TRBV9 | ASSVVGGAAEAF
- | TRBV5-1 | ASSLVAGTSINEQF
few | TRBV27 | ASRSQSFSSYNEQF
- | TRBV18 | ASSQTGGREQY
- | TRBV30 | AWSVGGPAPLH
- | TRBV29-1 | SVPHWSQETQY
- | TRBV11-2 | ASSLQGQDRAF
- | TRBV11-2 | ASSLGGTVPPIEQY
- | TRBV2 | ASSQQGGTEAF
few | TRBV5-4 | ASSLENRGLYGYT
- | TRBV7-9 | ASRTLRDKKGNTEAF
- | TRBV7-8 | ASSLYVGTGGVHGYT
- | TRBV6-1 | ASSELGTSGPTDTQY
- | TRBV11-3 | ASSLALGSYNEQF
- | TRBV6-6 | ASRFLAGGYEQY
- | TRBV2 | ASKVTGYNSPLH